The sequence of this TCR beta chain was determined in a study of control samples from healthy donors and cancer patients. This clone has a handful of counts. The table came from immunoSEQ multiplex PCR; TCRdb's copy has only in-frame clones and leaves some out. The profile shows about 160,000 clones, about 90% of them singletons. Germline V gives CDR1 SGHTA, CDR2 FQGNSA. The ends were cut back, 4 bases at V and 7 bases at J, with 11 bases in the middle. This CDR3 contains 13 residues. V gene TRBV7-2 combines with J gene TRBJ1-5, with D tentatively TRBD1 (6 bases). The sequence was collected from a man in his thirties or forties in good health. Sequenced input: blood. This chain's CDR3 is CASSSERGQPQHF. CDR3 bases: TGTGCCAGCAGCTCCGAGAGGGGGCAGCCCCAGCATTTT.